The 15 T cell receptor beta chains presented below share a single source sample, sequenced in a study of T cells in tumors after PD-1 blockade. Measured with immunoSEQ multiplex PCR; TCRdb has only the in-frame clones, and not every one. This table has more than 5,000 clones, roughly 80% appearing once. The starting material was PBMCs, obtained after anti-PD-1 therapy. Source of these receptors: a human donor with advanced basal cell or squamous cell carcinoma (not recorded which).

The chain carries TRBV10-2 and TRBJ1-6, with no clear D. Trimming took 3 bases from V and 6 from J, leaving 3 bases between them. Germline-derived CDR1 and CDR2 are WSHSY and SAAADI. This CDR3 is 12 amino acids long. The CDR3 coding sequence is TGCGCCAGCAGTGACAGTAATTCACCCCTCCACTTT. It yields the protein CASSDSNSPLHF.

This chain links TRBV19 with TRBJ2-2, with unresolved D. The CDR3 sequence is 14 residues long. Between the trimmed V and J ends, which lost 1 base and 3 bases, there was a span of 6 bases. Germline lookup yields CDR1 LNHDA and CDR2 SQIVND (reference sequence). CDR3 region: CASSIAPDTGELFF. For the CDR3, the DNA is TGTGCCAGTAGTATAGCACCGGACACCGGGGAGCTGTTTTTT.

The chain couples TRBV4-3 to TRBJ2-3; no clear D. The CDR3 has 13 residues. V shed 1 base and J shed 6 bases, with 8 bases lying between them. Looked up from germline, CDR1 is LGHNA and CDR2 is YSLEER. CDR3 DNA sequence: TGCGCCAGCAGCCAAGGTCTATCCGATACGCAGTATTTT. This sequence encodes CASSQGLSDTQYF.

J is TRBJ2-3 and V is TRBV6-1, with 9 positions matching TRBD1. J gave up 3 bases and V 5 bases, and 3 bases lay outside the gene matches. Germline-derived CDR1 and CDR2 are MNHNS and SASEGT. The CDR3 spans 14 residues. CDR3 nucleotides: TGTGCCAGCAGTTCACAGGGGGCTACAGATACGCAGTATTTT. Its translation is CASSSQGATDTQYF.

The rearrangement uses TRBV2 and TRBJ2-6, with no clear D. The V end lost 7 bases, the J end lost 0 bases, and 7 bases lay between the germline ends. The CDR3 is made up of 14 amino acids. In germline, CDR1 is SNHLY, CDR2 FYNNEI. CDR3 sequence reads: CASNPYSGANVLTF. For the CDR3, the DNA is TGTGCCAGCAACCCCTACTCTGGGGCCAACGTCCTGACTTTC.

The chain joins TRBV5-4 to TRBJ1-3; 9 nucleotides agree with TRBD1. Trimming took 4 bases from V and 1 from J; bases not matched to a gene: 6. This CDR3 comprises 16 residues. Germline lookup yields CDR1 SGHNT and CDR2 YYREEE (reference sequence). The CDR3 loop reads CASSARDRESGNTIYF. CDR3 nucleotide sequence: TGTGCCAGCAGCGCCCGGGACAGGGAATCTGGAAACACCATATATTTT.

This clone has only one observation. The chain couples TRBV10-3 to TRBJ1-4; TRBD1 might be the D (5 bases). V was shortened by 3 bases and J by 8 bases, with 13 bases between the two germline ends. This CDR3 contains 14 residues. Germline CDR1 is ENHRY and CDR2 is SYGVKD. The CDR3 DNA reads as TGTGCCATCAGTGAATCCGGGACGACGGAAAAACTGTTTTTT. Translated, it gives CAISESGTTEKLFF.

V usage is TRBV7-6 and J usage is TRBJ1-1; maybe TRBD1 (5 bases). The CDR3 is 13 amino acids. V gave up 5 bases and J gave up 1 base, with 8 bases separating them. Germline CDR1 SGHVS, CDR2 FNYEAQ. CDR3 nucleotide sequence: TGTGCCAGCAGCCTTGGACAGAACACTGAAGCTTTCTTT. It translates to CASSLGQNTEAFF.

The V call is TRBV7-2, the J call TRBJ2-5, with 7 positions matching TRBD1. Per germline, CDR1 SGHTA and CDR2 FQGNSA. The trim removed 4 bases at V and 5 bases at J, leaving 7 bases unmatched. The length of the CDR3 is 14 residues. CDR3 sequence: CASSSGQPRETQYF. DNA of the CDR3: TGTGCCAGCAGCTCGGGACAGCCGAGGGAGACCCAGTACTTC.

This chain links TRBV7-8 with TRBJ2-5, with D perhaps given as TRBD1 or TRBD2 (5 bases each). The CDR3 covers 17 residues. Deletions cut 1 base from V and 4 bases from J, with 19 bases between. CDR1 SGHVS and CDR2 FQNEAQ come from the germline V gene. The CDR3 region is CASSLESDKGGVETQYF. The CDR3 DNA follows: TGTGCCAGCAGCTTAGAATCGGACAAAGGAGGCGTAGAGACCCAGTACTTC.

The rearrangement links TRBV7-9 to TRBJ1-1; D gene ambiguous. The CDR3 loop spans 14 amino acids. Trimming took 3 bases from V and 2 from J, leaving 10 bases between them. From germline, CDR1 is SEHNR and CDR2 FQNEAQ (reference sequence). In nucleotides, the CDR3 is TGTGCCAGCAGCTTTCCCGATCTTAACACTGAAGCTTTCTTT. Protein product: CASSFPDLNTEAFF.

A single count supports this clone. The chain has TRBV19 and TRBJ1-2, with 8 bases lining up with TRBD1. V lost 7 bases to trimming and J lost 2 bases; unmatched junction nucleotides: 6. The CDR3 covers 14 residues. The V gene's germline CDR1 is LNHDA and CDR2 SQIVND (reference sequence). The DNA for the CDR3 is TGTGCCAGTATGGCAGGGGGCTTCAACTATGGCTACACCTTC. Protein: CASMAGGFNYGYTF.

The V gene is TRBV19, the J gene TRBJ1-2, with 9 positions matching TRBD1. The V and J ends lost 4 bases and 6 bases, in that order; junction bases with no gene match: 12. CDR3 size: 16 residues. Germline CDR1 reads LNHDA; CDR2 reads SQIVND (reference sequence). CDR3 in amino acids: CASSKRSGTGRNGYTF. Written as DNA, the CDR3 is TGTGCCAGTAGTAAACGTTCCGGGACAGGGAGGAATGGCTACACCTTC.

V gene TRBV5-1 combines with J gene TRBJ2-7; 10 nucleotides agree with TRBD1. V lost 4 bases to trimming and J lost 5 bases; unmatched junction nucleotides: 9. The CDR3 length is 15 residues. Germline V gene sequence: CDR1 SGHRS, CDR2 YFSETQ. The CDR3: CASSPMTGGTDEQYF. DNA for the CDR3: TGCGCCAGCAGCCCTATGACAGGGGGCACCGACGAGCAGTACTTC. The whole variable domain, remainder taken from reference TRBV5-1 and TRBJ2-7, is KAGVTQTPRYLIKTRGQQVTLSCSPISGHRSVSWYQQTPGQGLQFLFEYFSETQRNKGNFPGRFSGRQFSNSRSEMNVSTLELGDSALYLCASSPMTGGTDEQYFGPGTRLTVT.

V gene TRBV12-3 or TRBV12-4 combines with J gene TRBJ2-1; D not certain. The germline V and J ends were trimmed by 3 bases and 12 bases, with 9 bases remaining between them. The CDR3 loop spans 11 amino acids. This chain's CDR3 is CASSLGPPQFF. The CDR3 bases are TGTGCCAGCAGTTTGGGCCCGCCGCAGTTCTTC.